This T cell receptor (beta chain) was retrieved from a study of shared clonotypes between healthy human individuals. CD45RO-negative, CCR7-positively selected cells formed the naive CD8 fraction, excluding terminally differentiated effector memory CD45RA+ cells. Assay execution took place at the deep level. Clones were sequenced by immunoSEQ multiplex PCR, and TCRdb holds only the in-frame ones, with some missing. The sample has around 600,000 clones; 95% to 98% are singletons. Germline V gives CDR1 MGHDK, CDR2 SYGVNS. Trimming took 2 bases from V and 0 from J, leaving 13 bases between them. There are 16 residues in the CDR3.

The chain combines TRBV25-1 with TRBJ1-2; tentatively, D is TRBD1 (5 bases). Sequenced: naive CD8+ T cells sorted from blood. The source is a man aged 30 to 45 in good health. The CDR3 bases are TGTGCCAGCAGTGAAGGCAGGGAGTTGCCTAACTATGGCTACACCTTC. Translation gives CASSEGRELPNYGYTF.